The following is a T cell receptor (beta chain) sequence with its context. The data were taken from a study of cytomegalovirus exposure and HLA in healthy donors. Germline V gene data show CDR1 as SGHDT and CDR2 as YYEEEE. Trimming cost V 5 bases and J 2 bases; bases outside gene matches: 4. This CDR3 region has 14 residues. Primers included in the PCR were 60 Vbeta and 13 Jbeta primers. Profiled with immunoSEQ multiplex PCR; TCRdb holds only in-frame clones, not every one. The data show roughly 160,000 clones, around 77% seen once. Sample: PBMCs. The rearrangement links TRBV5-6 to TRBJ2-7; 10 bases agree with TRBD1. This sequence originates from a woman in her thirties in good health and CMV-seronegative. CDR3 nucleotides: TGTGCCAGCAGGGGACAGGGGAGACCCTACGAGCAGTACTTC. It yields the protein CASRGQGRPYEQYF.